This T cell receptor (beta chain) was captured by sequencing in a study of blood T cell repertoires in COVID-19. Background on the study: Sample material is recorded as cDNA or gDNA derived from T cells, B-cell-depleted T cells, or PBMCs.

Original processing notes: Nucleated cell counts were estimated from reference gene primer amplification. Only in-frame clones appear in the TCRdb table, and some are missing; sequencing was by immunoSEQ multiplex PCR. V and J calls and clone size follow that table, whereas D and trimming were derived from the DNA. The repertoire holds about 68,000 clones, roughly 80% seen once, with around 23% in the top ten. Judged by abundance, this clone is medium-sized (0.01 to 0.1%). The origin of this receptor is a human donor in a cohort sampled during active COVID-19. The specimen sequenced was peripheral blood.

In nucleotides, the CDR3 is TGTGCCAGCAGTCGGGACAGTAGCAATCAGCCCCAGCATTTT. Amino acids: CASSRDSSNQPQHF. The genes are TRBV2 and TRBJ1-5, with 7 bases fitting TRBD1. CDR1 is SNHLY and CDR2 is FYNNEI in the germline V gene. The CDR3 extends over 14 amino acids. The J segment lost 0 bases and the V segment lost 5 bases, leaving 1 base of the junction unmatched.